A selection of T cell receptor beta chains follows, all from one sample in a study of shared T cell receptors in the human thymus. The data were produced by immunoSEQ multiplex PCR, yet TCRdb's version contains in-frame clones alone and is incomplete. The sample yields 600,000 to 900,000 clones, over 75% seen once. This sample was shared with a second study, whose subject was human thymus T cells.

Source material: thymocytes. The receptors here all came from a girl less than two years old with a congenital heart defect. Both conserved end residues are part of each CDR3. D genes are given only for firm matches. Some rows have no size entry. The others give once, few or many, or a class for an expanded clone.

.	TRBV5-6	TRBJ1-5	.	TGTGCCAGCAGCCCGGCAAGGGGAAGTCAGCCCCAGCATTTT	CASSPARGSQPQHF
once	TRBV6-1	TRBJ1-3	.	TGTGCCAGCAGTTTACAGGGCGGAAACACCATATATTTT	CASSLQGGNTIYF
.	TRBV7-2	TRBJ2-4	.	TGTGCCAGCGGCTTTTTTACAGGGCCCAAAAACATTCAGTACTTC	CASGFFTGPKNIQYF
once	TRBV29-1	TRBJ1-4	TRBD1	TGCAGCGTTGTCGGCCGGTGGGACGTATGGACAGGAGATGAAAAACTGTTTTTT	CSVVGRWDVWTGDEKLFF
.	TRBV7-9	TRBJ1-2	.	TGTGCCAGCAGCTTCTACAGCCAATCTGGCTACACCTTC	CASSFYSQSGYTF
.	TRBV7-3	TRBJ2-4	.	TGTGCCAGCAGCCCGACCCCCCAACAGGGCGGGAAAAACATTCAGTACTTC	CASSPTPQQGGKNIQYF
.	TRBV6-5	TRBJ1-6	.	TGTGCCAGCAGTTACGGTACAGAGAATTCACCCCTCCACTTT	CASSYGTENSPLHF
.	TRBV12-5	TRBJ1-5	.	TGTGCTAGTGGCCTGACCCCGGGGGAACGCTGGAATCAGCCCCAGCATTTT	CASGLTPGERWNQPQHF
.	TRBV27	TRBJ2-7	TRBD1	TGTGCCAGCAGTTTGGGGAGTGGCAGGGGGTTACCCTACGAGCAGTACTTC	CASSLGSGRGLPYEQYF
once	TRBV7-9	TRBJ2-7	.	TGTGCCAGCAGCCATCCGGCCCGGGGGACCGTTGTCTCCTACGAGCAGTACTTC	CASSHPARGTVVSYEQYF
.	TRBV14	TRBJ2-7	.	TGTGCCAGCAGCCAAAGCCGCGAGCAGTACTTC	CASSQSREQYF
once	TRBV5-6	TRBJ1-4	.	TGTGCCAGCAGCCCTCAGACTGGGGAAAAACTGTTTTTT	CASSPQTGEKLFF
.	TRBV11-2	TRBJ1-1	.	TGTGCCAGCAGCTTAGCAGTTCGGGGGACCCTCACTGAAGCTTTCTTT	CASSLAVRGTLTEAFF
.	TRBV19	TRBJ1-4	.	TGTGCCAGTAGTATTTGGCCGAGGAGTACTAATGAAAAACTGTTTTTT	CASSIWPRSTNEKLFF
.	TRBV2	TRBJ2-5	.	TGTGCCAGCAGCCTAGATAATGAGACCCAGTACTTC	CASSLDNETQYF
.	TRBV18	TRBJ2-7	.	TGTGCCAGCTCACTCCAGGGAGGAGGTACCTACGAGCAGTACTTC	CASSLQGGGTYEQYF
.	TRBV9	TRBJ1-5	TRBD1	TGTGCCAGCAGGTGGGGGACAGGGGACGTAGGGGGTCAGCCCCAGCATTTT	CASRWGTGDVGGQPQHF
.	TRBV5-6	TRBJ1-1	.	TGTGCCAGCAGCTTGAGCTCTCTCGACAGGAACACTGAAGCTTTCTTT	CASSLSSLDRNTEAFF
.	TRBV6-1	TRBJ2-7	.	TGTGCCAGCATCCGGACTGCCCTCTCCTACGAGCAGTACTTC	CASIRTALSYEQYF
.	TRBV6-1	TRBJ1-2	.	TGTGCCAGCCTCCGGGGCAGGGGCCATGGCTACACCTTC	CASLRGRGHGYTF
.	TRBV5-1	TRBJ2-1	.	TGCGCCAGCAGCTCGGGAACGTGGACCCCTACCTCCTACAATGAGCAGTTCTTC	CASSSGTWTPTSYNEQFF
once	TRBV5-6	TRBJ1-4	.	TGTGCCAGCAGCTTGGGGGGGGGTGAAAAACTGTTTTTT	CASSLGGGEKLFF
.	TRBV2	TRBJ2-7	TRBD2	TGTGCCAGCAGTGGGAGCGGGGGGAAATACGAGCAGTACTTC	CASSGSGGKYEQYF
.	TRBV27	TRBJ2-3	TRBD2	TGTGCCAGCAGTCCCCTTTCACTAGCGGATTCAAATTCTAGCACAGATACGCAGTATTTT	CASSPLSLADSNSSTDTQYF
.	TRBV27	TRBJ2-3	TRBD2	TGTGCCAGCAGCCCTTACGTAGCGGGGGGGGATTCAGATACGCAGTATTTT	CASSPYVAGGDSDTQYF
.	TRBV19	TRBJ1-5	.	TGTGCCAGTAATTGGGACTATAGCAATCAGCCCCAGCATTTT	CASNWDYSNQPQHF
.	TRBV27	TRBJ2-7	TRBD2	TGTGCCAGCAGTTTATCTCCACACGGGGGAGCGGGGCCATCCTACGAGCAGTACTTC	CASSLSPHGGAGPSYEQYF
.	TRBV5-6	TRBJ2-6	TRBD1	TGTGCCAGCAGCTTGACCGACAGGGCGAGCTCTGGGGCCAACGTCCTGACTTTC	CASSLTDRASSGANVLTF
.	TRBV5-4	TRBJ2-1	TRBD1	TGTGCCAGCAGCGAAGGGACAGGGGGCCCAAGCTCCTACAATGAGCAGTTCTTC	CASSEGTGGPSSYNEQFF
once	TRBV9	TRBJ1-1	TRBD1	TGTGCCAGCAGCGCGGGGGACAGGGGGTTTAGTCTACTTTGGACTGAAGCTTTCTTT	CASSAGDRGFSLLWTEAFF
.	TRBV4-1	TRBJ1-1	.	TGCGCCAGCAGCCAAGTCTTGCGGCCGAACACTGAAGCTTTCTTT	CASSQVLRPNTEAFF
.	TRBV6-5	TRBJ1-1	TRBD1	TGTGCCAGCAGTCGAGGGGGCTTCAACACTGAAGCTTTCTTT	CASSRGGFNTEAFF
.	TRBV6-5	TRBJ2-3	.	TGTGCCAGCAATGGGCAGGCCCCAGATACGCAGTATTTT	CASNGQAPDTQYF
.	TRBV6-5	TRBJ1-4	.	TGTGCCAGCAGTTACAGGGGGAATGAAAAACTGTTTTTT	CASSYRGNEKLFF
.	TRBV5-6	TRBJ1-5	.	TGTGCCAGCAGCTTGAGGACAGCACCTTATAGCAATCAGCCCCAGCATTTT	CASSLRTAPYSNQPQHF
once	TRBV5-1	TRBJ2-2	.	TGCGCCAGCAGCTTAAAGGGGCAAGTGCGGACCGGGGAGCTGTTTTTT	CASSLKGQVRTGELFF
.	TRBV27	TRBJ2-7	TRBD1	TGTGCCAGCAGCCGGACAGGGGTAACATACGAGCAGTACTTC	CASSRTGVTYEQYF
few	TRBV27	TRBJ1-2	TRBD1	TGTGCCAGCAGTTTAAGGGGACAGGGTGATGGCTACACCTTC	CASSLRGQGDGYTF
.	TRBV27	TRBJ1-6	TRBD1	TGTGCCAGCAGTAACCACCGGGACAGCCTTAATTCACCCCTCCACTTT	CASSNHRDSLNSPLHF
.	TRBV7-3	TRBJ1-2	TRBD1	TGTGCCAGCAGCCCGGGGACAGGAGTACAGTACACCTTC	CASSPGTGVQYTF
.	TRBV11-3	TRBJ2-1	.	TGTGCCAGCAGCTTAGATGGGGGGAATGAGCAGTTCTTC	CASSLDGGNEQFF
.	TRBV5-5	TRBJ1-1	.	TGTGCCAGCAGCTTGCTACCTCGGGAAGCGGTGATCACTGAAGCTTTCTTT	CASSLLPREAVITEAFF
.	TRBV10-3	TRBJ2-7	TRBD2	TGTGCCATCAGTGGACGTATAGCGGGGGGGCCCTACGAGCAGTACTTC	CAISGRIAGGPYEQYF
.	TRBV4-1	TRBJ1-5	.	TGCGCCAGCAGCCTCACAGGGATCAATCAGCCCCAGCATTTT	CASSLTGINQPQHF
.	TRBV6-1	TRBJ1-5	.	TGTGCCAGCAGTGAACTCCCCTCCACAGGAACCGATAGCAATCAGCCCCAGCATTTT	CASSELPSTGTDSNQPQHF